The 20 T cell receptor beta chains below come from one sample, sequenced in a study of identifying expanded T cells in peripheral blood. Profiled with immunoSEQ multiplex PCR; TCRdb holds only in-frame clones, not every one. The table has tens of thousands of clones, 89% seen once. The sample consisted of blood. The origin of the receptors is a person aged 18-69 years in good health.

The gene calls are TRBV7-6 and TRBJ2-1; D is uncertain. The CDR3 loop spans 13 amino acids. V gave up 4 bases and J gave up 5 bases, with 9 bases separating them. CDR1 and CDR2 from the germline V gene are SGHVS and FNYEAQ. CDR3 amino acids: CASSSSTNNEQFF. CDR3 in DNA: TGTGCCAGCAGCTCTTCAACCAACAATGAGCAGTTCTTC.

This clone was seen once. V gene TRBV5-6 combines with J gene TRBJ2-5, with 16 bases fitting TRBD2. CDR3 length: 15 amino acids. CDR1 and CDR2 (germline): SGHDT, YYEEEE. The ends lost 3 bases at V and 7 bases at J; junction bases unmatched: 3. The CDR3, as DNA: TGTGCCAGCAGCTCGGGACTAGCGGGAGGGGGGACCCAGTACTTC. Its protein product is CASSSGLAGGGTQYF.

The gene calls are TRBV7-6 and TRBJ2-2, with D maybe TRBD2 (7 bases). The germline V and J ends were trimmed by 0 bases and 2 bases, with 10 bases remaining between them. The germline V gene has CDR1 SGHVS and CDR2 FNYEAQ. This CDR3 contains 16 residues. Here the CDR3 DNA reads TGTGCCAGCAGCTTAGCAGCGGGACAAAACACCGGGGAGCTGTTTTTT. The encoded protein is CASSLAAGQNTGELFF.

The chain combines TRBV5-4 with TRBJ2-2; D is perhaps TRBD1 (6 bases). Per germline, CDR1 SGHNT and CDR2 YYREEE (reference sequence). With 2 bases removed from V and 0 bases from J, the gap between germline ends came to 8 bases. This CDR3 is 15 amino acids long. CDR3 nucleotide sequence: TGTGCCAGCAGCTTAGCAGGGGCGAACACCGGGGAGCTGTTTTTT. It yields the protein CASSLAGANTGELFF.

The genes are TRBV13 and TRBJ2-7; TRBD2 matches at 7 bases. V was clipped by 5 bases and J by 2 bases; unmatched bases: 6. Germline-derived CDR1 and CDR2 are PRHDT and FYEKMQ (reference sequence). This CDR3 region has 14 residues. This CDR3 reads CASSQGAGTYEQYF. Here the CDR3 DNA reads TGTGCCAGCAGCCAAGGAGCGGGAACCTACGAGCAGTACTTC.

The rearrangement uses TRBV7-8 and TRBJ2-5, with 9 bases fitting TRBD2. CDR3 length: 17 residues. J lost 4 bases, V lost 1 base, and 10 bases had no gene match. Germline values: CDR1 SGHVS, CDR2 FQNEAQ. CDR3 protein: CASSLGGRGGVRETQYF. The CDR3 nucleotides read TGTGCCAGCAGCTTAGGCGGGCGGGGGGGCGTAAGAGAGACCCAGTACTTC.

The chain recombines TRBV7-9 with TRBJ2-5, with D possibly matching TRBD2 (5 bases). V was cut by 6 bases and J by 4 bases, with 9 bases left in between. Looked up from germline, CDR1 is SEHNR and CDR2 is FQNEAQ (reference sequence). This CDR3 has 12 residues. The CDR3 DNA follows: TGTGCCAGCAGACCCGCGGGAGAGACCCAGTACTTC. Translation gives CASRPAGETQYF.

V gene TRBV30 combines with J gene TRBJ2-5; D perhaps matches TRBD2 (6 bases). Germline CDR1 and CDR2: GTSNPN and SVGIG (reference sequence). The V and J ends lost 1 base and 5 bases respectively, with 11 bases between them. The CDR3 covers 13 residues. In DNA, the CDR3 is TGTGCCTGGAGTGGACTAGGCCCCGAGACCCAGTACTTC. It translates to CAWSGLGPETQYF.

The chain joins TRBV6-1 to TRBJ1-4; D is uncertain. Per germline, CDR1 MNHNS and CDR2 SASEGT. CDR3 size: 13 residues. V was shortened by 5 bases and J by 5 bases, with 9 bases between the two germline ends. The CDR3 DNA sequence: TGTGCCAGCAGTATAACAGAGAATGAAAAACTGTTTTTT. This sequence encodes CASSITENEKLFF.

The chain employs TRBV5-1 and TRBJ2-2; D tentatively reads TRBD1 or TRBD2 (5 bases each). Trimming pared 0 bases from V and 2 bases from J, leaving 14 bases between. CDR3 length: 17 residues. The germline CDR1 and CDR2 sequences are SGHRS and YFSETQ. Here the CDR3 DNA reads TGCGCCAGCAGCTTGGATAGAGGGGCCATAAACACCGGGGAGCTGTTTTTT. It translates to CASSLDRGAINTGELFF.

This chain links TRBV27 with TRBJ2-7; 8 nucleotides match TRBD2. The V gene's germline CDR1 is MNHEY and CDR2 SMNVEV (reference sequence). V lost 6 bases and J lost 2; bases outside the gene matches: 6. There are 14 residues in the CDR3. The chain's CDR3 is CASRRGVGPYEQYF. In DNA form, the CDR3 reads TGTGCCAGCAGGCGGGGGGTAGGCCCCTACGAGCAGTACTTC.

DNA of the CDR3: TGTGCCAGTAGAGGGGCTCGAATGGGACAGCTCTATAGCAATCAGCCCCAGCATTTT. Translation gives CASRGARMGQLYSNQPQHF. V usage is TRBV19 and J usage is TRBJ1-5; 7 positions match TRBD1. The CDR3 totals 19 residues. Germline CDR1 is LNHDA and CDR2 is SQIVND (reference sequence). Trimming took 6 bases from V and 0 from J; bases not matched to a gene: 17.

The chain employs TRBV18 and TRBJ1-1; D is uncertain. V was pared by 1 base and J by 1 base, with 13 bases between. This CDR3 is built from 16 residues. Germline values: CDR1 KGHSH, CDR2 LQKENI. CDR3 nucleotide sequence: TGTGCCAGCTCACCACGTCTGGCCAGCCAGAACACTGAAGCTTTCTTT. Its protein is CASSPRLASQNTEAFF.

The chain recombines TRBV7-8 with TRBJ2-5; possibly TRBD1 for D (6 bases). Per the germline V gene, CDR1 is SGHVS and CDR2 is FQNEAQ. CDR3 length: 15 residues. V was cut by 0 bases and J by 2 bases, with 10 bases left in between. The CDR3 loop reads CASSLAQGPQETQYF. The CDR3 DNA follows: TGTGCCAGCAGCTTAGCCCAGGGGCCTCAAGAGACCCAGTACTTC.

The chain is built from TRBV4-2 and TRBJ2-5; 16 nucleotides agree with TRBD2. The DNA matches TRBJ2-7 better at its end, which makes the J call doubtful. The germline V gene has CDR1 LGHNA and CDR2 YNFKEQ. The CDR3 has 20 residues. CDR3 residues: CASSLTAGTSGRDPSYEQYF. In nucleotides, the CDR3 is TGTGCCAGCAGCCTTACTGCCGGGACTAGCGGGAGGGACCCCTCCTACGAGCAGTACTTC.

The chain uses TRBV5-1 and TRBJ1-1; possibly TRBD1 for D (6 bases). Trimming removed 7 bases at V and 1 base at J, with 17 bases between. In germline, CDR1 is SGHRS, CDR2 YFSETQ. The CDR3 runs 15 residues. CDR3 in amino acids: CASRSRTAGNTEAFF. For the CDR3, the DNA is TGCGCCAGCCGATCTAGGACAGCAGGGAACACTGAAGCTTTCTTT. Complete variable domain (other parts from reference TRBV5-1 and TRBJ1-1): KAGVTQTPRYLIKTRGQQVTLSCSPISGHRSVSWYQQTPGQGLQFLFEYFSETQRNKGNFPGRFSGRQFSNSRSEMNVSTLELGDSALYLCASRSRTAGNTEAFFGQGTRLTVV.

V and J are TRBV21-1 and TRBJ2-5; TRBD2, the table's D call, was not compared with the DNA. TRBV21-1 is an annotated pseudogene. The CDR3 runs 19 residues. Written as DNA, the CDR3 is TGTGCCAGCAGCCCTCTGGGGGGCCGACTAGCGGGAGCGATAGAGACCCAGTACTTC. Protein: CASSPLGGRLAGAIETQYF.

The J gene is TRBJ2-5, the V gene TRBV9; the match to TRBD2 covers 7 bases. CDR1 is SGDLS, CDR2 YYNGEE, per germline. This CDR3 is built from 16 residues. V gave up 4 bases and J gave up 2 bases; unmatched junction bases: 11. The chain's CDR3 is CASSPEVGGSQETQYF. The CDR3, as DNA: TGTGCCAGCAGCCCAGAAGTGGGAGGGTCTCAAGAGACCCAGTACTTC.

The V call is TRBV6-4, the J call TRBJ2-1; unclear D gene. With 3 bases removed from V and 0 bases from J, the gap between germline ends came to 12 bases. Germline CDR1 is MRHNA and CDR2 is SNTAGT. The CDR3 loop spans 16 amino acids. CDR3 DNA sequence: TGTGCCAGCAGTGATAGTACTACACACTCCTACAATGAGCAGTTCTTC. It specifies CASSDSTTHSYNEQFF.

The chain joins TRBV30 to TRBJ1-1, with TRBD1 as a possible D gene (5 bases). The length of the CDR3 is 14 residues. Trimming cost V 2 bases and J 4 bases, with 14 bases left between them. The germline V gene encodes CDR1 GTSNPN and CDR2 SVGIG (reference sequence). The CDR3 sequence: CAWSTTGAVTEAFF. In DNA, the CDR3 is TGTGCCTGGAGTACAACAGGCGCGGTCACTGAAGCTTTCTTT. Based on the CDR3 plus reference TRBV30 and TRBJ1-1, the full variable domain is SQTIHQWPATLVQPVGSPLSLECTVEGTSNPNLYWYRQAAGRGLQLLFYSVGIGQISSEVPQNLSASRPQDRQFILSSKKLLLSDSGFYLCAWSTTGAVTEAFFGQGTRLTVV.